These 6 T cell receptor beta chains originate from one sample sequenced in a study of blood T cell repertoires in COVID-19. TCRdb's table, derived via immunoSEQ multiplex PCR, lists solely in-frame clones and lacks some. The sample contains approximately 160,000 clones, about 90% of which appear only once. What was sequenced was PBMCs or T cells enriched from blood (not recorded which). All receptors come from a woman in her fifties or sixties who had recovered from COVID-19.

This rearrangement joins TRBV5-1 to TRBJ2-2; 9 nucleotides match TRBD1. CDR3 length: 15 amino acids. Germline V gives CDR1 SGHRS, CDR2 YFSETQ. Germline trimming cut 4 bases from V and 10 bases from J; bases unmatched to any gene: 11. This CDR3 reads CASSHGDRELAELFF. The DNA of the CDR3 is TGCGCCAGCAGCCACGGGGACAGGGAGTTGGCGGAGCTGTTTTTT. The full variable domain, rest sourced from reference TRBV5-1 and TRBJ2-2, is KAGVTQTPRYLIKTRGQQVTLSCSPISGHRSVSWYQQTPGQGLQFLFEYFSETQRNKGNFPGRFSGRQFSNSRSEMNVSTLELGDSALYLCASSHGDRELAELFFGEGSRLTVL.

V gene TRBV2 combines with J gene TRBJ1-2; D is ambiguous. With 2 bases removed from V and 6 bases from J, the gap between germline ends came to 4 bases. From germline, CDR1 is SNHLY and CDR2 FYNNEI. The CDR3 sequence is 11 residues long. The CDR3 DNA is TGTGCCAGCAGTGAACAGGATGGCTACACCTTC. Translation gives CASSEQDGYTF.

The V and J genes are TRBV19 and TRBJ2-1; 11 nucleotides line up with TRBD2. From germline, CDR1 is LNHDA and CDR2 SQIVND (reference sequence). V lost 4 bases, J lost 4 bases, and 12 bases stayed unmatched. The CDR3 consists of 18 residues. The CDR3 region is CASSRRPGGTSGYNEQFF. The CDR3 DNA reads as TGTGCCAGTAGTAGGAGACCGGGAGGGACTAGCGGTTACAATGAGCAGTTCTTC. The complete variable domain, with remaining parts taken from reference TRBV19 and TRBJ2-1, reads DGGITQSPKYLFRKEGQNVTLSCEQNLNHDAMYWYRQDPGQGLRLIYYSQIVNDFQKGDIAEGYSVSREKKESFPLTVTSAQKNPTAFYLCASSRRPGGTSGYNEQFFGPGTRLTVL.

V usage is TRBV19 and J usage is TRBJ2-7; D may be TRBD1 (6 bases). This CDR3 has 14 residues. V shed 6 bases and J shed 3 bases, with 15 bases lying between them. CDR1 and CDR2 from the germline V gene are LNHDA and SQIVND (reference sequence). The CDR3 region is CASRPSGTLYEQYF. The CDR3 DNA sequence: TGTGCCAGTAGACCTTCCGGGACACTCTACGAGCAGTACTTC.

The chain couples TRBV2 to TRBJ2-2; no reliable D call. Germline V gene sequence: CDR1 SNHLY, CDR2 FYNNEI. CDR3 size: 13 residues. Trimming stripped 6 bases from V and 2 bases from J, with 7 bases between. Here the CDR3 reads CASSGTNTGELFF. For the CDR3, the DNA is TGTGCCAGCAGCGGTACCAACACCGGGGAGCTGTTTTTT.

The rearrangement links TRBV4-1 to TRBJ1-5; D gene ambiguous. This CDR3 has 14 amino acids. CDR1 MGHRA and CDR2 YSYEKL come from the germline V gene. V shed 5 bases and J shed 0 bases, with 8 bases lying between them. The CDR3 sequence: CASSMLVSNQPQHF. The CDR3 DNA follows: TGCGCCAGCAGCATGCTAGTTAGCAATCAGCCCCAGCATTTT.